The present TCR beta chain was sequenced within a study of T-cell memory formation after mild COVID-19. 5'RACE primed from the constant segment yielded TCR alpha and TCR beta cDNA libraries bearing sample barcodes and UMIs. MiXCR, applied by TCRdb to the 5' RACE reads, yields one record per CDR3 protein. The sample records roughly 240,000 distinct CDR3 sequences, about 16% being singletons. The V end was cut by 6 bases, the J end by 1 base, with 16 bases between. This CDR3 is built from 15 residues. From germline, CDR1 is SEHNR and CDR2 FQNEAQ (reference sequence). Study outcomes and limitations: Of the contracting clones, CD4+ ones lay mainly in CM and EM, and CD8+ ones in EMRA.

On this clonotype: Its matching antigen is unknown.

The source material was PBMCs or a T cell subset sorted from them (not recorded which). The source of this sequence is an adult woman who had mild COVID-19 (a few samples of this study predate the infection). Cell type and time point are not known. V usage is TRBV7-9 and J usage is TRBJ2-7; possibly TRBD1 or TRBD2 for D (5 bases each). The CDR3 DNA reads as TGTGCCAGCAGTAAAGGGACGGAAGTTTCCTACGAGCAGTACTTC. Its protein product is CASSKGTEVSYEQYF.